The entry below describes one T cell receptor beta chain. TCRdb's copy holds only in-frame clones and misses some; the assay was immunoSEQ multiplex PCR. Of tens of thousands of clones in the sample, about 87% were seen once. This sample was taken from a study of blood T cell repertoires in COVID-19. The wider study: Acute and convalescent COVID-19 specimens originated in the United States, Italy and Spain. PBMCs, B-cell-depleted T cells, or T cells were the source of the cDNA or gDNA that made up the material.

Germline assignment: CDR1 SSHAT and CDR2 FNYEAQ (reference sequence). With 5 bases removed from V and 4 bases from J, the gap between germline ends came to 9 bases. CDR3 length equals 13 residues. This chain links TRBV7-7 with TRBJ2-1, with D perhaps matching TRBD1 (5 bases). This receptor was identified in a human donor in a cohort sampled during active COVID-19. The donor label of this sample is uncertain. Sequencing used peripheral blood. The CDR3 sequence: CASSTSGYNEQFF. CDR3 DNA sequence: TGTGCCAGCAGCACCTCAGGGTACAATGAGCAGTTCTTC.